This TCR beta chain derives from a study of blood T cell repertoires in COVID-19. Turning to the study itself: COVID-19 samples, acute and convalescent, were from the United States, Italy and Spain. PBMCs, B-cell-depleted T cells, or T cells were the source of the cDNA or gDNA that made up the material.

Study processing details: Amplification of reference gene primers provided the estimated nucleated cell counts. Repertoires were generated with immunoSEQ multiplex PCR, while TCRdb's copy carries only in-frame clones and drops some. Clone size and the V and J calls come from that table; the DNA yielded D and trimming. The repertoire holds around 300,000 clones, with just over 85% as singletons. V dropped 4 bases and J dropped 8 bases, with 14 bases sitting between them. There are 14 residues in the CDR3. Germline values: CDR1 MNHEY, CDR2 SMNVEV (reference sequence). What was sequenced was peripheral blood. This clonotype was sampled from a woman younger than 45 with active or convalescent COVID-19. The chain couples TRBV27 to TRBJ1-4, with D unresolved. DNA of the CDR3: TGTGCCAGCAGTTCCCCGTGGAAGCGGGAAAAACTGTTTTTT. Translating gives CASSSPWKREKLFF.